Listed here is a single T cell receptor (beta chain). Other nucleotide sequences in the sample specify the same CDR3. In the original analysis: Estimation of nucleated cell counts relied on the amplification of reference gene primers. Sequenced by immunoSEQ multiplex PCR; TCRdb stores in-frame clones only, minus some. The DNA gave D and trimming, while V, J and clone size come from that table. This table holds 200,000 to 250,000 clones, around 80% found once. These data belong to a study of blood T cell repertoires in COVID-19. Study summary: Acute and convalescent COVID-19 samples came from the United States, Italy and Spain.

The CDR3 is 15 amino acids. V was cut by 0 bases and J by 1 base, with 10 bases left in between. Germline CDR1 SGHRS, CDR2 YFSETQ. The clonotype originates from a woman aged 80 or over with acute or convalescent COVID-19. This rearrangement joins TRBV5-1 to TRBJ1-1, with D perhaps TRBD1 (5 bases). Specimen: peripheral blood. CDR3 sequence: CASSLDVGGNTEAFF. CDR3 nucleotides: TGCGCCAGCAGCTTGGACGTGGGGGGGAACACTGAAGCTTTCTTT.